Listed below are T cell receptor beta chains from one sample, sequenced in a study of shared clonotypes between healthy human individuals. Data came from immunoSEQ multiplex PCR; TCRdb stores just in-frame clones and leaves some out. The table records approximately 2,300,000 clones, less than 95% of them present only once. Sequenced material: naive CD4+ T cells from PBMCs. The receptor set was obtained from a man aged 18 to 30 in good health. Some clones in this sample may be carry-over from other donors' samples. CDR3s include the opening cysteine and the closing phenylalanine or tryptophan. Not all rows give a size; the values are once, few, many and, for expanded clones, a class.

CASGTGIYNEQFF	TRBV11-2	TRBJ2-1	.
CASSEQGGSNYEQYF	TRBV6-1	TRBJ2-7	.
CASSLGGSQNTEAFF	TRBV5-1	TRBJ1-1	.
CASSFRVTGANVLTF	TRBV7-2	TRBJ2-6	.
CASSPGQGLRNTEAFF	TRBV18	TRBJ1-1	.
CASSPTGHSGNTIYF	TRBV11-2	TRBJ1-3	.
CASSGAGREAFF	TRBV7-2	TRBJ1-1	.
CASSILRTSGAYEQYF	TRBV27	TRBJ2-7	.
CASSVALTIFDDISYNEQFF	TRBV9	TRBJ2-1	.
CASSPGTEYGYTF	TRBV18	TRBJ1-2	.
CASSQGRARRNQPQHF	TRBV4-1	TRBJ1-5	few
CASRLVGVEDTEAFF	TRBV12-2	TRBJ1-1	.
CASSQGQGASTDTQYF	TRBV4-3	TRBJ2-3	.
CASIHGRAPLPMNTEAFF	TRBV7-3	TRBJ1-1	.
CASSFPRNGYTF	TRBV28	TRBJ1-2	.
CASSLVSRVGETQYF	TRBV7-3	TRBJ2-5	.
CASSLDLLADQETQYF	TRBV5-4	TRBJ2-5	.
CASSIRGVVTNEKLFF	TRBV7-2	TRBJ1-4	once
CASSSTRLTPIRSSYEQYF	TRBV28	TRBJ2-7	.
CASSSRDGYSNQPQHF	TRBV5-1	TRBJ1-5	.
CASSLLGAGNQPQHF	TRBV5-5	TRBJ1-5	.
CASSHLLAHQETQYF	TRBV5-4	TRBJ2-5	.
CASRGFPGANVLTF	TRBV9	TRBJ2-6	.
CASSRPGTNPYEQYF	TRBV7-9	TRBJ2-7	.
CAWTPPGLRGAKNIQYF	TRBV30	TRBJ2-4	.
CASSVTQLNTEAFF	TRBV9	TRBJ1-1	.
CASSLGVDTQYF	TRBV5-1	TRBJ2-3	.
CAISDGEGGTYEQYF	TRBV10-3	TRBJ2-7	.
CASSPAGRFSNEQFF	TRBV18	TRBJ2-1	.
CASSRGDSGANVLTF	TRBV19	TRBJ2-6	.
CAITSPYTDTQYF	TRBV6-5	TRBJ2-3	.
CASSPAGENTGELFF	TRBV5-1	TRBJ2-2	.
CASSYTRFTDTQYF	TRBV6-5	TRBJ2-3	.